A single sample is the source of the 5 T cell receptor beta chains below, sequenced in a study of blood T cell repertoires in COVID-19. Here immunoSEQ multiplex PCR was the method, and the copy in TCRdb shows in-frame clones only, minus some. This sample has 140,000 to 150,000 clones, with around 87% found just once. Input material: peripheral blood. These receptors originate from a man in his fifties who had recovered from COVID-19.

The chain carries TRBV19 and TRBJ2-5; weak D call: TRBD2 (5 bases). V lost 3 bases to trimming and J lost 5 bases, with 13 bases between them. The CDR3 consists of 14 residues. CDR1 and CDR2 (germline): LNHDA, SQIVND (reference sequence). In nucleotides, the CDR3 is TGTGCCAGTAGTATTCAGGCGGGTCCCGAGACCCAGTACTTC. Translated, it gives CASSIQAGPETQYF.

This clone showed up just once. The chain is built from TRBV6-1 and TRBJ2-7, with D perhaps TRBD1 (5 bases). From germline, CDR1 is MNHNS and CDR2 SASEGT. The CDR3 is 15 amino acids. Between the trimmed V and J ends, which lost 1 base and 0 bases, there was a span of 10 bases. The CDR3 nucleotides are TGTGCCAGCAGTGAAGGGGGCGGCAGCTCCTACGAGCAGTACTTC. Residues: CASSEGGGSSYEQYF.

V gene TRBV9 combines with J gene TRBJ1-2, with 10 positions matching TRBD1. Looked up from germline, CDR1 is SGDLS and CDR2 is YYNGEE. Trimming cost V 4 bases and J 3 bases; bases outside gene matches: 9. CDR3 length: 16 residues. The CDR3 reads CASSIAAGTGDYGYTF. CDR3 bases: TGTGCCAGCAGCATCGCGGCCGGGACAGGGGACTATGGCTACACCTTC. Based on the CDR3 plus reference TRBV9 and TRBJ1-2, the full variable domain is DSGVTQTPKHLITATGQRVTLRCSPRSGDLSVYWYQQSLDQGLQFLIQYYNGEERAKGNILERFSAQQFPDLHSELNLSSLELGDSALYFCASSIAAGTGDYGYTFGSGTRLTVV.

This rearrangement joins TRBV19 to TRBJ2-7; 11 bases map to TRBD1. Germline CDR1 and CDR2: LNHDA and SQIVND (reference sequence). The CDR3 has 15 residues. Trimming at V came to 5 bases and at J to 6 bases, leaving 9 bases not matched to a gene. The CDR3: CASSSYRDRGFEQYF. The CDR3 DNA sequence: TGTGCCAGTAGTTCTTACCGGGACAGGGGGTTCGAGCAGTACTTC. The full variable domain, rest sourced from reference TRBV19 and TRBJ2-7, is DGGITQSPKYLFRKEGQNVTLSCEQNLNHDAMYWYRQDPGQGLRLIYYSQIVNDFQKGDIAEGYSVSREKKESFPLTVTSAQKNPTAFYLCASSSYRDRGFEQYFGPGTRLTVT.

This clone was seen just once. V is TRBV6-2 or TRBV6-3 and J is TRBJ2-1; 10 bases map to TRBD2. V was pared by 2 bases and J by 5 bases, with 6 bases of the junction left unmatched. Germline V gene lookup returns CDR1 MNHEY and CDR2 SVGEGT. The CDR3 extends over 16 amino acids. CDR3 sequence (DNA): TGTGCCAGCAGTTACATCTCTAGCGGGGGAAACAATGAGCAGTTCTTC. This sequence encodes CASSYISSGGNNEQFF.